Listed below are T cell receptor beta chains from one sample, sequenced in a study of cytomegalovirus exposure and HLA in healthy donors. Method: immunoSEQ multiplex PCR; TCRdb's copy keeps in-frame clones and lacks some. The sample lists about 150,000 clones, roughly 80% occurring once. The sequencing sample was made of PBMCs. The receptors shown here come from a man aged 18 to 30 in good health and CMV-seronegative. The CDR3 runs from the conserved cysteine through the conserved F or W. The D gene is left open where the match is weak. Clone sizes are given selectively: once, few, many, or a class where the clone is expanded.

TRBJ1-4 . TRBV18 TRBD1 TGTGCCAGCTCACCGGGACAGGGGGCGACTAATGAAAAACTGTTTTTT CASSPGQGATNEKLFF
TRBJ2-3 . TRBV19 TRBD2 TGTGCCAGTAGTATAGGAATAGCGGGGACCTCCACAGATACGCAGTATTTT CASSIGIAGTSTDTQYF
TRBJ2-7 . TRBV10-3 TRBD1 TGTGCCATCAGTGAGCCCGGGACAGGGTACGAGCAGTACTTC CAISEPGTGYEQYF
TRBJ2-7 few TRBV18 TRBD1 TGTGCCAGCTCACCAGACAGGGGTGGTTACGAGCAGTACTTC CASSPDRGGYEQYF
TRBJ1-1 . TRBV18 . TGTGCCAGCTCACCTCGCCCAAATGAGATGAACACTGAAGCTTTCTTT CASSPRPNEMNTEAFF
TRBJ2-3 once TRBV18 TRBD2 TGTGCCAGCTCACCAGTACGGGAGGGGAGTGATACGCAGTATTTT CASSPVREGSDTQYF
TRBJ2-7 . TRBV9 . TGTGCCAGCAGCGCCAGAACCATCGGGGGCGAGCAGTACTTC CASSARTIGGEQYF
TRBJ2-1 . TRBV7-2 . TGTGCCAGCAACTCAATCGTCGCGGGACAGAACCGCTACAATGAGCAGTTCTTC CASNSIVAGQNRYNEQFF
TRBJ1-5 . TRBV2 . TGTGCCAGCAGCGGAGACAGCCCGACGATACAGCCCCAGCATTTT CASSGDSPTIQPQHF
TRBJ1-3 once TRBV5-1 . TGCGCCAGCAGCTTGGCCGGAACAGCTGGAAACACCATATATTTT CASSLAGTAGNTIYF
TRBJ2-3 . TRBV9 . TGTGCCAGCAGCGAACTAAGCAGCCTCACAGATACGCAGTATTTT CASSELSSLTDTQYF
TRBJ1-2 . TRBV28 . TGTGCCAGCAGTTTGGAGAAATATGGCTACACCTTC CASSLEKYGYTF
TRBJ2-3 . TRBV7-2 . TGTGCCAGCAGCGCCCAGAGCACAGATACGCAGTATTTT CASSAQSTDTQYF
TRBJ2-1 . TRBV5-1 . TGCGCCAGCAGCCCTTCCGGGGCCTACAATGAGCAGTTCTTC CASSPSGAYNEQFF
TRBJ2-7 . TRBV27 TRBD1 TGTGCCAGCAGTTTGCGCTGGACAGGGGGCTACGAGCAGTACTTC CASSLRWTGGYEQYF
TRBJ2-5 . TRBV27 TRBD2 TGTGCCACCCGAGGACTAGGCCAAGAGACCCAGTACTTC CATRGLGQETQYF
TRBJ2-7 . TRBV21-1 . TGTGCCAGCAGCAAAGGGGAGGCCAGCTCATTCTCCTACGAGCAGTACTTC CASSKGEASSFSYEQYF
TRBJ1-2 . TRBV28 TRBD1 TGTGCCAGCAGTCCCCGGACAGGGGGAATCTATGGCTACACCTTC CASSPRTGGIYGYTF
TRBJ2-5 . TRBV5-3 TRBD2 TGTGCCAGAAGCTTGCAACGCGGGCGGGAGAGGGAAGAGACCCAGTACTTC CARSLQRGREREETQYF
TRBJ2-7 . TRBV7-2 TRBD2 TGTGCCAGCAGCGGCTCCGGGACTACTCGTGCGTGGGAGCAGTACTTC CASSGSGTTRAWEQYF
TRBJ2-1 . TRBV27 TRBD1 TGTGCCAGCCGAAGGGGGCTACGGGATGAGCAGTTCTTC CASRRGLRDEQFF
TRBJ2-7 . TRBV5-1 TRBD1 TGCGCCAGCAGCTTGGGGACAGGGGGCGCTTACGAGCAGTACTTC CASSLGTGGAYEQYF